This T cell receptor (beta chain) came from a study of blood T cell repertoires in COVID-19. About the study: Sites in the United States, Italy and Spain provided acute and convalescent COVID-19 samples. Sample material is recorded as cDNA or gDNA derived from T cells, B-cell-depleted T cells, or PBMCs.

Per the original data handling: Quantification of nucleated cells was approximated via reference gene primer amplification. Using immunoSEQ multiplex PCR, the repertoire was profiled, and TCRdb retains in-frame clones only, with some absent. That table gives V, J and clone size, and the DNA gave D and trimming. There are fewer than 45,000 clones in the sample; around four fifths occur only once, and 14% lies in the top ten. This CDR3 is 15 amino acids long. The junction had 5 bases not matched to a gene; V was cut back by 5 bases and J by 2 bases. Germline V lookup: CDR1 SGHAT, CDR2 FQNNGV. This chain uses TRBV11-2 with TRBJ2-3; TRBD1 agrees at 9 bases. Sequenced material: peripheral blood. The clonotype comes from a human donor in a cohort sampled during active COVID-19. The CDR3 region is CASSPRDRDTDTQYF. The CDR3 DNA reads TGTGCCAGCAGCCCCCGGGACAGGGACACAGATACGCAGTATTTT.